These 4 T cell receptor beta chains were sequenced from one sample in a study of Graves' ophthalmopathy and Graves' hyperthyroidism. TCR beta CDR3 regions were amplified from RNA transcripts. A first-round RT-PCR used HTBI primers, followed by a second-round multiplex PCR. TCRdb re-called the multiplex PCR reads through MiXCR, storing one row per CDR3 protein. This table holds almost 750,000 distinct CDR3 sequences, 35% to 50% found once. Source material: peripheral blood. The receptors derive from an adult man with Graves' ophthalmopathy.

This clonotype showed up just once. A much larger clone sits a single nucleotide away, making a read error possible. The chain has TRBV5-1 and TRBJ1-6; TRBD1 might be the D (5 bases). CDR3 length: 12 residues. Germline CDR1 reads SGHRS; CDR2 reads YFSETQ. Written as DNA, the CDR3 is TGCGCCAGCAGCTCGGGGCGTTCACGCCTCCACTTT. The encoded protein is CASSSGRSRLHF. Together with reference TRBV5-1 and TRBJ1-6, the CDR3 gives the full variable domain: KAGVTQTPRYLIKTRGQQVTLSCSPISGHRSVSWYQQTPGQGLQFLFEYFSETQRNKGNFPGRFSGRQFSNSRSEMNVSTLELGDSALYLCASSSGRSRLHFGNGTRLTVT.

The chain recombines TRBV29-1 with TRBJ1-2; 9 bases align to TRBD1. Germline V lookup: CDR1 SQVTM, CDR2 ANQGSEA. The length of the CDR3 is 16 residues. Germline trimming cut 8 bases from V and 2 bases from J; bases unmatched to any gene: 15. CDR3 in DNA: TGCAGCTCGAAAGGGGACAGGGTTTCTCGGAACTATGGCTACACCTTC. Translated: CSSKGDRVSRNYGYTF.

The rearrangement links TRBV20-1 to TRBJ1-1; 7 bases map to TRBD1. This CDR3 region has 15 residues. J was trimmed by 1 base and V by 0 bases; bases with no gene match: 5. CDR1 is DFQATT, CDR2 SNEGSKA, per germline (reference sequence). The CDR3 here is CSARDPGTENTEAFF. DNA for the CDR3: TGCAGTGCTAGAGACCCCGGGACAGAGAACACTGAAGCTTTCTTT.

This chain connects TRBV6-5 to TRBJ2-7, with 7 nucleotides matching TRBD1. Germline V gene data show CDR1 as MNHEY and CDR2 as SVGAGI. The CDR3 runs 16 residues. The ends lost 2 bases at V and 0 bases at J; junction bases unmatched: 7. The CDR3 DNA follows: TGTGCCAGCAGTTACATGTCCGGGACAGTCTCCTACGAGCAGTACTTC. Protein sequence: CASSYMSGTVSYEQYF.